These 30 T cell receptor beta chains were all obtained from the same sample, sequenced in a study of beta chain features in type 1 diabetes. Overall study findings and caveats: Shortening of TCRB CDR3s, moderate but significant, appeared in all four CD4+ subsets of Type 1 diabetes patients.

No antigens are known for them. cDNA synthesis used the whole RNA isolate, giving expressed TCRB sequences. Generated by immunoSEQ multiplex PCR, the TCRdb table keeps only in-frame clones and is missing some. The sample gives hundreds of thousands of clones, around an eighth of which show up once; less than 0.025% is in the top ten. Sequencing used naive CD4+ T cells from blood. These receptors all come from a man younger than 30 with type 1 diabetes.

The rearrangement uses TRBV14 and TRBJ2-7; tentative D call: TRBD2 (5 bases). The germline gives CDR1 SGHDN, CDR2 FVKESK. This CDR3 has 14 residues. With 0 bases removed from V and 4 bases from J, the gap between germline ends came to 10 bases. The CDR3 sequence: CASSQEYRGYEQYF. As DNA, the CDR3 is TGTGCCAGCAGCCAAGAATATCGGGGTTACGAGCAGTACTTC.

This chain connects TRBV19 to TRBJ2-7, with TRBD1 identical over 8 bases. CDR3 length: 15 residues. Germline V gene lookup returns CDR1 LNHDA and CDR2 SQIVND (reference sequence). V was clipped by 5 bases and J by 3 bases; unmatched bases: 9. The DNA for the CDR3 is TGTGCCAGTAGTTTGACAGGGGAAGGGAGCTACGAGCAGTACTTC. Protein: CASSLTGEGSYEQYF.

This clone was seen only a few times. The chain couples TRBV11-2 to TRBJ2-3; 9 bases agree with TRBD1. J was trimmed by 3 bases and V by 1 base; bases with no gene match: 2. Germline assignment: CDR1 SGHAT and CDR2 FQNNGV. The CDR3 covers 15 residues. The CDR3 nucleotides read TGTGCCAGCAGCTTAGGGACAGGGGTGACAGATACGCAGTATTTT. Protein sequence: CASSLGTGVTDTQYF.

This clone was detected only a few times. This chain connects TRBV6-5 to TRBJ1-6; D gene ambiguous. The CDR3 is 14 amino acids. Germline V gives CDR1 MNHEY, CDR2 SVGAGI. V lost 6 bases and J lost 5, with 11 bases in between. CDR3 region: CASSWGTDNSPLHF. As DNA, the CDR3 is TGTGCCAGCAGCTGGGGAACAGATAATTCACCCCTCCACTTT.

This clone has more than one count but fewer than ten. The chain's CDR3 is CASSENRARQYF. Written as DNA, the CDR3 is TGTGCCAGCAGCGAAAACAGGGCTAGGCAGTACTTC. The rearrangement links TRBV27 to TRBJ2-7; possible D gene TRBD1, 6 bases. The CDR3 loop spans 12 amino acids. Germline V CDR1 and CDR2: MNHEY, SMNVEV (reference sequence). Trimming removed 6 bases from V and 9 bases from J, with 15 bases in between.

This clone was seen a few times. CDR3 amino acids: CASSIGTSSPLHF. The DNA for the CDR3 is TGTGCCAGTAGTATTGGGACCTCCTCACCCCTCCACTTT. The chain is built from TRBV19 and TRBJ1-6, with D maybe TRBD1 (5 bases). CDR1 is LNHDA and CDR2 is SQIVND in the germline V gene (reference sequence). There are 13 residues in the CDR3. V shed 3 bases and J shed 10 bases, with 10 bases lying between them.

Only a few counts were recorded for this clone. The chain recombines TRBV7-2 with TRBJ1-2, with 7 bases that match TRBD1. The CDR3 is 15 amino acids. The V and J ends lost 1 base and 7 bases, in that order; junction bases with no gene match: 9. The germline CDR1 and CDR2 sequences are SGHTA and FQGNSA. Here the CDR3 DNA reads TGTGCCAGCAGCTTAGGGTCAGGACAGGAGCTTGGCTACACCTTC. Translated: CASSLGSGQELGYTF.

This clone was seen just once. The J gene is TRBJ1-1, the V gene TRBV18, with 9 nucleotides matching TRBD1. This CDR3 region has 15 residues. Trimming cost V 4 bases and J 4 bases; bases outside gene matches: 7. CDR1 is KGHSH, CDR2 LQKENI, per germline. The CDR3 spells CASSRLQTGGTEAFF. CDR3 nucleotide sequence: TGTGCCAGCTCACGACTTCAGACAGGGGGCACTGAAGCTTTCTTT.

The rearrangement links TRBV11-2 to TRBJ2-7, with 10 bases lining up with TRBD2. Trimming removed 0 bases from V and 4 bases from J; junction bases left unmatched: 6. The CDR3 is 16 amino acids. Germline V CDR1 and CDR2: SGHAT, FQNNGV. The CDR3 DNA reads as TGTGCCAGCAGCTTAGATTTAGCGGGGGGTGTATACGAGCAGTACTTC. Translating it yields CASSLDLAGGVYEQYF.

The V call is TRBV5-6, the J call TRBJ1-2; perhaps TRBD1 as D (6 bases). The germline gives CDR1 SGHDT, CDR2 YYEEEE. This CDR3 contains 15 residues. V was pared by 4 bases and J by 4 bases, with 17 bases between. The CDR3 sequence: CASSPSRRTVYGYTF. CDR3 DNA: TGTGCCAGCAGCCCATCCCGGAGGACAGTCTATGGCTACACCTTC. The whole variable domain, filled in from reference TRBV5-6 and TRBJ1-2, reads DAGVTQSPTHLIKTRGQQVTLRCSPKSGHDTVSWYQQALGQGPQFIFQYYEEEERQRGNFPDRFSGHQFPNYSSELNVNALLLGDSALYLCASSPSRRTVYGYTFGSGTRLTVV.

This clone was detected a few times. The gene calls are TRBV29-1 and TRBJ1-2; weak D call: TRBD1 (5 bases). Per germline, CDR1 SQVTM and CDR2 ANQGSEA. This CDR3 comprises 12 residues. V dropped 7 bases and J dropped 5 bases, with 14 bases sitting between them. This CDR3 is CSGGHGGYGYTF. The CDR3 coding sequence is TGCAGCGGAGGACACGGCGGTTATGGCTACACCTTC.

V and J are TRBV19 and TRBJ2-1; TRBD2 matches at 14 bases. Germline V CDR1 and CDR2: LNHDA, SQIVND (reference sequence). The CDR3 spans 17 residues. J gave up 1 base and V 3 bases, and 2 bases lay outside the gene matches. Here the CDR3 DNA reads TGTGCCAGTAGTATCGGACTAGCGGGGGGATCCTACAATGAGCAGTTCTTC. Translating gives CASSIGLAGGSYNEQFF.

The sample holds a few counts of this clone. V is TRBV29-1 and J is TRBJ2-1, with 11 positions matching TRBD2. Germline V gives CDR1 SQVTM, CDR2 ANQGSEA. This CDR3 comprises 16 residues. Trimming at V came to 7 bases and at J to 0 bases, leaving 8 bases not matched to a gene. The CDR3 is CSGNSGGANSYNEQFF. In nucleotides, the CDR3 is TGCAGCGGGAATAGCGGGGGGGCTAACTCCTACAATGAGCAGTTCTTC.

The chain employs TRBV29-1 and TRBJ1-2, with D perhaps TRBD1 (5 bases). Deletions cut 4 bases from V and 5 bases from J, with 14 bases between. Germline loops: CDR1 SQVTM, CDR2 ANQGSEA. The CDR3 consists of 13 residues. CDR3 sequence (DNA): TGCAGCGTTGCTCGGGACTTCGCGTATGGCTACACCTTC. Amino acids: CSVARDFAYGYTF.

The rearrangement links TRBV9 to TRBJ1-1, with 7 nucleotides matching TRBD1. V shed 4 bases and J 3 bases; nucleotides not matched to a gene: 6. Germline lookup yields CDR1 SGDLS and CDR2 YYNGEE. CDR3 length: 14 amino acids. For the CDR3, the DNA is TGTGCCAGCAGCCCCCAGGGGGAGGACACTGAAGCTTTCTTT. Translating gives CASSPQGEDTEAFF.

The chain has TRBV4-1 and TRBJ2-3; TRBD2 agrees at 7 bases. This CDR3 has 16 amino acids. Trimming cost V 1 base and J 4 bases; bases outside gene matches: 8. From germline, CDR1 is MGHRA and CDR2 YSYEKL. CDR3 in amino acids: CASSQGEGPPPDTQYF. The CDR3 nucleotides read TGCGCCAGCAGCCAAGGGGAGGGCCCCCCCCCAGATACGCAGTATTTT.

This clone was detected a few times. V usage is TRBV30 and J usage is TRBJ1-2; D gene uncertain. Trimming removed 1 base at V and 7 bases at J, with 13 bases between. This CDR3 comprises 13 residues. Germline V gene sequence: CDR1 GTSNPN, CDR2 SVGIG (reference sequence). The CDR3 region is CAWSGGTAGGYTF. DNA of the CDR3: TGTGCCTGGAGTGGGGGAACAGCGGGTGGCTACACCTTC.

The V and J genes are TRBV19 and TRBJ1-2; possible D gene TRBD1, 6 bases. Trimming pared 5 bases from V and 5 bases from J, leaving 24 bases between. The CDR3 runs 17 residues. The V gene's germline CDR1 is LNHDA and CDR2 SQIVND (reference sequence). CDR3 in DNA: TGTGCCAGTAGTTATGGAGACAGCGGGACATCTAGGTATGGCTACACCTTC. Encoded protein: CASSYGDSGTSRYGYTF. The full variable domain, its missing parts supplied by reference TRBV19 and TRBJ1-2, is DGGITQSPKYLFRKEGQNVTLSCEQNLNHDAMYWYRQDPGQGLRLIYYSQIVNDFQKGDIAEGYSVSREKKESFPLTVTSAQKNPTAFYLCASSYGDSGTSRYGYTFGSGTRLTVV.

The J gene is TRBJ1-2, the V gene TRBV29-1; no reliable D call. The CDR3 spans 14 residues. Trimming shortened V by 3 bases and J by 5 bases, and 16 bases separated the two germline ends. Germline CDR1 is SQVTM and CDR2 is ANQGSEA. The CDR3 DNA reads TGCAGCGTTGACCGTAACTTGGACGGATATGGCTACACCTTC. Translating it yields CSVDRNLDGYGYTF.

The sample holds a few counts of this clone. The chain carries TRBV14 and TRBJ2-1, with TRBD2 matching over 7 bases. Trimming removed 4 bases from V and 3 bases from J; junction bases left unmatched: 6. The V gene's germline CDR1 is SGHDN and CDR2 FVKESK. This CDR3 comprises 15 residues. The CDR3 reads CASSPMGGFYNEQFF. The DNA for the CDR3 is TGTGCCAGCAGCCCGATGGGGGGGTTCTACAATGAGCAGTTCTTC.

This clone was detected only a few times. V is TRBV7-3 and J is TRBJ1-6, with D perhaps matching TRBD1 (6 bases). This CDR3 region has 14 residues. Trimming shortened V by 2 bases and J by 10 bases, and 12 bases separated the two germline ends. The germline V gene has CDR1 SGHTA and CDR2 FQGTGA. The DNA of the CDR3 is TGTGCCAGCAGCTTAGCACAGGGAGACTCACCCCTCCACTTT. Protein: CASSLAQGDSPLHF. Drawing the rest from reference TRBV7-3 and TRBJ1-6, the complete variable domain is GAGVSQTPSNKVTEKGKYVELRCDPISGHTALYWYRQSLGQGPEFLIYFQGTGAADDSGLPNDRFFAVRPEGSVSTLKIQRTERGDSAVYLCASSLAQGDSPLHFGNGTRLTVT.

Only a few counts were recorded for this clone. V usage is TRBV30 and J usage is TRBJ1-6, with a tentative D call TRBD1 (5 bases). This CDR3 has 13 amino acids. CDR1 and CDR2 (germline): GTSNPN, SVGIG (reference sequence). Trimming took off 2 bases at V and 8 bases at J, with 10 bases between the two ends. The CDR3 reads CAWSSWDDSPLHF. The CDR3 DNA is TGTGCCTGGAGTTCTTGGGACGATTCACCCCTCCACTTT.

J is TRBJ2-3 and V is TRBV29-1; D gene unclear. This CDR3 comprises 13 residues. The ends were cut back, 3 bases at V and 6 bases at J, with 13 bases in the middle. Per germline, CDR1 SQVTM and CDR2 ANQGSEA. For the CDR3, the DNA is TGCAGCGTTGAGGTAGCCAGAACGGATACGCAGTATTTT. The encoded protein is CSVEVARTDTQYF.

This clone appeared a few times. V is TRBV28 and J is TRBJ1-5, with TRBD1 identical over 7 bases. The length of the CDR3 is 14 residues. CDR1 and CDR2 (germline): MDHEN, SYDVKM. V trimming: 3 bases; J trimming: 5 bases; junction bases outside the gene matches: 4. CDR3: CASSLMQGDQPQHF. The CDR3 DNA reads TGTGCCAGCAGTTTGATGCAGGGGGATCAGCCCCAGCATTTT. Together with reference TRBV28 and TRBJ1-5, the CDR3 gives the full variable domain: DVKVTQSSRYLVKRTGEKVFLECVQDMDHENMFWYRQDPGLGLRLIYFSYDVKMKEKGDIPEGYSVSREKKERFSLILESASTNQTSMYLCASSLMQGDQPQHFGDGTRLSIL.

The chain employs TRBV6-5 and TRBJ1-1, with D hard to call. CDR3 length equals 11 residues. Looked up from germline, CDR1 is MNHEY and CDR2 is SVGAGI. With 8 bases removed from V and 3 bases from J, the gap between germline ends came to 7 bases. The CDR3 here is CASSTDTEAFF. The CDR3 DNA follows: TGTGCCAGCTCGACTGACACTGAAGCTTTCTTT.

The J gene is TRBJ1-1, the V gene TRBV6-5; weak D call: TRBD1 (6 bases). The germline gives CDR1 MNHEY, CDR2 SVGAGI. The V end was cut by 5 bases, the J end by 10 bases, with 14 bases between. The CDR3 is 12 residues long. This CDR3 is CASSQTGIRAFF. In DNA, the CDR3 is TGTGCCAGCAGTCAAACAGGGATTAGAGCTTTCTTT.

This clone has just a few counts. The chain is built from TRBV27 and TRBJ2-3, with D possibly being TRBD2 (5 bases). Germline CDR1 is MNHEY and CDR2 is SMNVEV (reference sequence). V lost 6 bases to trimming and J lost 10 bases, with 17 bases between them. This CDR3 has 13 amino acids. In nucleotides, the CDR3 is TGTGCCAGCAGCCTCGGGCGGGTCGAGGCGCAGTATTTT. Its protein is CASSLGRVEAQYF.

The chain is built from TRBV9 and TRBJ1-2; 8 bases agree with TRBD1. The germline V gene has CDR1 SGDLS and CDR2 YYNGEE. The CDR3 consists of 13 residues. The junction had 9 bases not matched to a gene; V was cut back by 7 bases and J by 7 bases. CDR3 DNA: TGTGCCAGCCAAAGACAGGGGAGAACTGGCTACACCTTC. It yields the protein CASQRQGRTGYTF.

The V call is TRBV30, the J call TRBJ1-5; TRBD1 agrees at 9 bases. The CDR3 is made up of 17 amino acids. V shed 2 bases and J 2 bases; nucleotides not matched to a gene: 10. CDR1 and CDR2 from the germline V gene are GTSNPN and SVGIG (reference sequence). CDR3 loop: CAWSSARTGDGNQPQHF. The DNA for the CDR3 is TGTGCCTGGAGTTCTGCGCGGACAGGGGACGGCAATCAGCCCCAGCATTTT.

This clone occurred a few times. J is TRBJ1-2 and V is TRBV14, with D hard to call. The germline V and J ends were trimmed by 1 base and 2 bases, with 8 bases remaining between them. CDR3 length: 14 residues. From germline, CDR1 is SGHDN and CDR2 FVKESK. The CDR3 region is CASSQVSQNYGYTF. The CDR3, as DNA: TGTGCCAGCAGCCAAGTATCTCAAAACTATGGCTACACCTTC.